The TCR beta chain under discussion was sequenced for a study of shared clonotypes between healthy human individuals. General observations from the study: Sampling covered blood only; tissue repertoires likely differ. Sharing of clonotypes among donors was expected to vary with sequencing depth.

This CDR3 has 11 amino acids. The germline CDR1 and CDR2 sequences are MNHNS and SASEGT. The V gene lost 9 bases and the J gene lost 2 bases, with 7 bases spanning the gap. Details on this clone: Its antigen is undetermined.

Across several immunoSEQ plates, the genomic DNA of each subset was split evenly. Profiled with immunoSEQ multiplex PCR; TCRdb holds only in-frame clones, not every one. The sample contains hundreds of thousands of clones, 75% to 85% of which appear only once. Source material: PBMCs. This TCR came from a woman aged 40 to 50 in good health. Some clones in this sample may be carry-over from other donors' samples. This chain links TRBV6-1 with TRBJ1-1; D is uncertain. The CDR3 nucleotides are TGTGCCAGTCGGATCAACACTGAAGCTTTCTTT. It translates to CASRINTEAFF.